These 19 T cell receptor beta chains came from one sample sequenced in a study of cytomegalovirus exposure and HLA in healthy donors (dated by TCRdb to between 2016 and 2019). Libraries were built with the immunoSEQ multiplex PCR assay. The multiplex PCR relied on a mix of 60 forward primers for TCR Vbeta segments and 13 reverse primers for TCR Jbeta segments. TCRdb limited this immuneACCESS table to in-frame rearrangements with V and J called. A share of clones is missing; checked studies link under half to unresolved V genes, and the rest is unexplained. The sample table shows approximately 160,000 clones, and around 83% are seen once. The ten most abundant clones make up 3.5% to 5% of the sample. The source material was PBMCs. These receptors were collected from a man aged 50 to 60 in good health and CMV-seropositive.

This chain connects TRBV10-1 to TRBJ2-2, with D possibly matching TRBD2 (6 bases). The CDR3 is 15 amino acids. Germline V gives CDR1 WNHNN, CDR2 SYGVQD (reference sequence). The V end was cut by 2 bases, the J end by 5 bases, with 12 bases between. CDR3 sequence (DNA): TGCGCCAGCAGTGAGCCGGGAGAGGGGACCGGGGAGCTGTTTTTT. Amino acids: CASSEPGEGTGELFF.

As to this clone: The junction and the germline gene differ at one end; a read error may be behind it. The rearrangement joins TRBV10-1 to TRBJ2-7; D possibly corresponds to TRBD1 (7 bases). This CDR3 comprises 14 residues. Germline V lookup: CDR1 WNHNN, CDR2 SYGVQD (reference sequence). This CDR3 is CACRRGTASYEQYF. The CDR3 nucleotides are TGCGCCTGCAGGAGGGGGACAGCTTCCTACGAGCAGTACTTC.

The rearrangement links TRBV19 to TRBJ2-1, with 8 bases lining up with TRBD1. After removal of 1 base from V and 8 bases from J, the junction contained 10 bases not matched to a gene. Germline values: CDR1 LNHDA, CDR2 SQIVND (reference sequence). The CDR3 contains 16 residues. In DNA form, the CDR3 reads TGTGCCAGTAGTATAGCGGGCAGGGGGCGCTTGGATGAGCAGTTCTTC. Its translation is CASSIAGRGRLDEQFF.

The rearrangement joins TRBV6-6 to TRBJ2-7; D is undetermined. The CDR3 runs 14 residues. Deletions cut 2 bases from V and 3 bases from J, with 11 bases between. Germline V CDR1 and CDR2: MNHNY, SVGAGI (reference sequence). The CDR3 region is CASSYGGRYYEQYF. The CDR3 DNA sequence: TGTGCCAGCAGTTACGGTGGCAGATACTACGAGCAGTACTTC.

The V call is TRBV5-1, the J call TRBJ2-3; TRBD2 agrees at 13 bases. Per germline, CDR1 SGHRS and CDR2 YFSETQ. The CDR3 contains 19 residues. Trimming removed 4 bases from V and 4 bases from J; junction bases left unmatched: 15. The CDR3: CASSPQVRTSGRTADTQYF. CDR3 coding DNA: TGCGCCAGCAGCCCCCAAGTAAGGACTAGCGGGAGAACCGCAGATACGCAGTATTTT.

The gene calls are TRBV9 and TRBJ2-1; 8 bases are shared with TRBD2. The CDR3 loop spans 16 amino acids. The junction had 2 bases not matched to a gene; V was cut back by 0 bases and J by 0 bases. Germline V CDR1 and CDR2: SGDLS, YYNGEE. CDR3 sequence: CASSVGGTSSYNEQFF. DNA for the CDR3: TGTGCCAGCAGCGTAGGGGGGACTAGCTCCTACAATGAGCAGTTCTTC.

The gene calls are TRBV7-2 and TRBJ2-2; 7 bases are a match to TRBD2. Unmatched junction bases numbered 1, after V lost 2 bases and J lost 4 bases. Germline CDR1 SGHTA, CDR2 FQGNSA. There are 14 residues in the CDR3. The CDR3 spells CASSLSGTTGELFF. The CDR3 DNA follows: TGTGCCAGCAGCTTAAGCGGGACCACCGGGGAGCTGTTTTTT.

The CDR3 DNA sequence: TGCAGCGTGCAGGGGGCCGGGGAGCTGTTTTTT. Translation gives CSVQGAGELFF. This chain uses TRBV29-1 with TRBJ2-2; TRBD1 matches at 7 bases. V shed 6 bases, J shed 6 bases, and the junction held 1 base outside the gene matches. This CDR3 is 11 amino acids long. Germline lookup yields CDR1 SQVTM and CDR2 ANQGSEA.

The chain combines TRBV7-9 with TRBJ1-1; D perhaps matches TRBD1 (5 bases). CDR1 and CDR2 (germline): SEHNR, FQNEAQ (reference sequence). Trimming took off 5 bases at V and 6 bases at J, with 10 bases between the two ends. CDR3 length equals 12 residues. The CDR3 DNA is TGTGCCAGCAGCCCAGGGTGGTCTGAAGCTTTCTTT. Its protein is CASSPGWSEAFF.

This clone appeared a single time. The CDR3 nucleotides are TGTGCCAGCAGTTCCCCTGGGACAGAAAACACCGGGGAGCTGTTTTTT. Its protein product is CASSSPGTENTGELFF. The rearrangement uses TRBV5-4 and TRBJ2-2, with TRBD1 matching 7 bases. This CDR3 region has 16 residues. Germline trimming cut 5 bases from V and 2 bases from J; bases unmatched to any gene: 9. Germline V lookup: CDR1 SGHNT, CDR2 YYREEE (reference sequence).

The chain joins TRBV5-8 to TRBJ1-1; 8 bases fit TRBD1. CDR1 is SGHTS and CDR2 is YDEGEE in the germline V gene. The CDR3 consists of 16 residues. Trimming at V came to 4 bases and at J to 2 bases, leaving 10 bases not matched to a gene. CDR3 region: CASSKRVGQGNTEAFF. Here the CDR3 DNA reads TGTGCCAGCAGCAAAAGGGTTGGACAGGGAAACACTGAAGCTTTCTTT.

CDR3 sequence reads: CASSQGQAGLAAYEQYF. DNA for the CDR3: TGCGCCAGCAGCCAAGGACAAGCGGGACTAGCGGCCTACGAGCAGTACTTC. This chain connects TRBV4-1 to TRBJ2-7, with 11 bases fitting TRBD2. The CDR3 runs to 17 residues. CDR1 and CDR2 from the germline V gene are MGHRA and YSYEKL. The ends lost 1 base at V and 2 bases at J; junction bases unmatched: 7.

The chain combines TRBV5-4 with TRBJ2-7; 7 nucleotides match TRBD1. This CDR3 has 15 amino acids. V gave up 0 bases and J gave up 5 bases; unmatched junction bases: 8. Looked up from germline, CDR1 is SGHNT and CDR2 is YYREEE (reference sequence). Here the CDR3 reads CASSLAPGQVDEQYF. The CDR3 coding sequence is TGTGCCAGCAGCTTGGCCCCCGGACAGGTCGACGAGCAGTACTTC.

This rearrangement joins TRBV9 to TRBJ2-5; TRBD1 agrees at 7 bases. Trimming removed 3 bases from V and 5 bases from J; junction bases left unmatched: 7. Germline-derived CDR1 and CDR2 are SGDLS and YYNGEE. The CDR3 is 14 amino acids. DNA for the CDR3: TGTGCCAGCAGCGACAGGGGATGGGGGGAGACCCAGTACTTC. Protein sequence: CASSDRGWGETQYF.

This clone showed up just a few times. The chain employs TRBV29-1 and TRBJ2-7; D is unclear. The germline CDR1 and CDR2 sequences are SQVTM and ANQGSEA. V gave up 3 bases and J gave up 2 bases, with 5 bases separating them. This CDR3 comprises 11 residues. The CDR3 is CSVELAYEQYF. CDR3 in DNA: TGCAGCGTTGAGCTAGCCTACGAGCAGTACTTC.

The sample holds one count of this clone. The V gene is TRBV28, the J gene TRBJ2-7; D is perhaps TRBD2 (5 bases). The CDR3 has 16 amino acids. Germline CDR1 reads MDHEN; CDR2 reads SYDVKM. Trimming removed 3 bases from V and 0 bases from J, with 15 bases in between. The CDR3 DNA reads TGTGCCAGCAGTTTGGCCCAGAACGCGGGCTCCTACGAGCAGTACTTC. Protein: CASSLAQNAGSYEQYF. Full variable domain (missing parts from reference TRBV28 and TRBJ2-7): DVKVTQSSRYLVKRTGEKVFLECVQDMDHENMFWYRQDPGLGLRLIYFSYDVKMKEKGDIPEGYSVSREKKERFSLILESASTNQTSMYLCASSLAQNAGSYEQYFGPGTRLTVT.

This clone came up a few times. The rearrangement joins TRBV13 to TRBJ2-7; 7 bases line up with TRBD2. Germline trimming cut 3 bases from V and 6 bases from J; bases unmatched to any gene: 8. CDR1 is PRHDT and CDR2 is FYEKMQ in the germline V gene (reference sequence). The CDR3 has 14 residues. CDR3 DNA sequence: TGTGCCAGCAGCTTGCGGGAGATCGGGATCGAGCAGTACTTC. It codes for CASSLREIGIEQYF.

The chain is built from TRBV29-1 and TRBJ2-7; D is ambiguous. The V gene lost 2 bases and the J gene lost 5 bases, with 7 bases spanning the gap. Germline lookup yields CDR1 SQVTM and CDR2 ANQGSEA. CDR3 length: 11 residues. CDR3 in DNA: TGCAGCGTTGAATCCTTAAACGAGCAGTACTTC. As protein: CSVESLNEQYF.

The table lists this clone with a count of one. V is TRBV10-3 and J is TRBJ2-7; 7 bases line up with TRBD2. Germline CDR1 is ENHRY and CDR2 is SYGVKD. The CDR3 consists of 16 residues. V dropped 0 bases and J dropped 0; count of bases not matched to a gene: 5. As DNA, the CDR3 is TGTGCCATCAGTGAGTCGTGGGGGACTACCTCCTACGAGCAGTACTTC. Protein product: CAISESWGTTSYEQYF.